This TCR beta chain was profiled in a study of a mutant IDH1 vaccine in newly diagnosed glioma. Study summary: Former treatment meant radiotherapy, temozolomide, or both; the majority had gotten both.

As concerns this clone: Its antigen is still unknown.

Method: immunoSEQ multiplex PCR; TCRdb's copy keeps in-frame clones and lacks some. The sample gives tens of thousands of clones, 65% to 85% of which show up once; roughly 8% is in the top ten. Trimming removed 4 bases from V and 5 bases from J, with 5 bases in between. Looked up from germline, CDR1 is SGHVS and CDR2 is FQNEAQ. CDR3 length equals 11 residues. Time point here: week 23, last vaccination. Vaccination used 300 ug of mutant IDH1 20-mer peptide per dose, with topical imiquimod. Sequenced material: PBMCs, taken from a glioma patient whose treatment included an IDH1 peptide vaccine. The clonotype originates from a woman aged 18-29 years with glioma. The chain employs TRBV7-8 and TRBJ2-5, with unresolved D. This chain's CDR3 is CASSWLETQYF. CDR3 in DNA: TGTGCCAGCAGCTGGTTGGAGACCCAGTACTTC.